One and the same sample provided the 20 T cell receptor beta chains below, sequenced in a study of shared clonotypes between healthy human individuals. The assay was immunoSEQ multiplex PCR, and TCRdb's table has in-frame clones only and misses some. The table lists about 2.4 million clones, 90% to 95% of them singletons. Sequencing input: naive CD4+ T cells from PBMCs. Subset reported: CD45RA+ positively selected. Source of these receptors: a man younger than 35 in good health. Some clones in this sample may be carry-over from other donors' samples.

The chain employs TRBV19 and TRBJ2-1; perhaps TRBD1 as D (6 bases). The CDR3 totals 15 residues. Germline values: CDR1 LNHDA, CDR2 SQIVND (reference sequence). With 1 base removed from V and 9 bases from J, the gap between germline ends came to 16 bases. The CDR3 sequence: CASSIGGNPTGEQFF. CDR3 coding DNA: TGTGCCAGTAGTATAGGGGGGAATCCGACAGGTGAGCAGTTCTTC.

The chain combines TRBV7-8 with TRBJ2-1; 8 bases are shared with TRBD1. This CDR3 region has 13 residues. Trimming at V came to 7 bases and at J to 12 bases, leaving 11 bases not matched to a gene. Germline values: CDR1 SGHVS, CDR2 FQNEAQ. The CDR3 DNA is TGTGCCAGCACACAGGGGGGCTGGAGGGGGCAGTTCTTC. This sequence encodes CASTQGGWRGQFF.

The genes are TRBV19 and TRBJ2-7, with 9 bases matching TRBD2. Germline loops: CDR1 LNHDA, CDR2 SQIVND (reference sequence). The ends lost 7 bases at V and 2 bases at J; junction bases unmatched: 9. There are 15 residues in the CDR3. The CDR3 is CASTLRLAGTYEQYF. The DNA for the CDR3 is TGTGCCAGTACTCTCCGGCTAGCGGGGACCTACGAGCAGTACTTC.

The genes are TRBV18 and TRBJ1-1; 8 bases agree with TRBD1. Germline CDR1 is KGHSH and CDR2 is LQKENI. CDR3 length: 14 residues. Unmatched junction bases numbered 6, after V lost 3 bases and J lost 6 bases. CDR3 bases: TGTGCCAGCTCACCCGCAGACAGGGGCCCTGAAGCTTTCTTT. It yields the protein CASSPADRGPEAFF.

The chain recombines TRBV28 with TRBJ1-4, with D unclear. V was trimmed by 2 bases and J by 5 bases, leaving 9 bases between them. The CDR3 has 14 amino acids. The V gene's germline CDR1 is MDHEN and CDR2 SYDVKM. The CDR3 loop reads CASSLVSENEKLFF. The CDR3 DNA reads TGTGCCAGCAGTTTAGTCTCCGAGAATGAAAAACTGTTTTTT. Based on the CDR3 plus reference TRBV28 and TRBJ1-4, the full variable domain is DVKVTQSSRYLVKRTGEKVFLECVQDMDHENMFWYRQDPGLGLRLIYFSYDVKMKEKGDIPEGYSVSREKKERFSLILESASTNQTSMYLCASSLVSENEKLFFGSGTQLSVL.

The V and J genes are TRBV6-6 and TRBJ2-3; 12 nucleotides match TRBD2. Unmatched junction bases numbered 2, after V lost 2 bases and J lost 5 bases. Germline-derived CDR1 and CDR2 are MNHNY and SVGAGI (reference sequence). The length of the CDR3 is 15 residues. The CDR3: CASSYASGRGDTQYF. Here the CDR3 DNA reads TGTGCCAGCAGTTACGCTAGCGGGAGGGGAGATACGCAGTATTTT.

A single count supports this clone. The chain carries TRBV5-4 and TRBJ2-7; TRBD2 aligns across 7 bases. The trim removed 4 bases at V and 6 bases at J, leaving 16 bases unmatched. This CDR3 is 16 amino acids long. The germline gives CDR1 SGHNT, CDR2 YYREEE (reference sequence). CDR3 in DNA: TGTGCCAGCAGCCTTAGAGGGACGGGAGCGGGGCCCGAGCAGTACTTC. This translates into CASSLRGTGAGPEQYF.

V gene TRBV13 combines with J gene TRBJ2-7; a weak D match, TRBD1 (6 bases). V lost 3 bases and J 0 bases, leaving 21 bases between the germline ends. This CDR3 region has 18 residues. The V gene's germline CDR1 is PRHDT and CDR2 FYEKMQ (reference sequence). The CDR3 nucleotides are TGTGCCAGCAGCTTCTATGACCCCGGACAGTACAGCTCCTACGAGCAGTACTTC. Its translation is CASSFYDPGQYSSYEQYF.

The rearrangement uses TRBV28 and TRBJ2-5; 11 positions match TRBD2. V was pared by 7 bases and J by 5 bases, with 9 bases of the junction left unmatched. CDR3 size: 15 residues. The germline CDR1 and CDR2 sequences are MDHEN and SYDVKM. The CDR3 region has the DNA TGTGCCAGCACTTCCCTAGCGGGAGGATGGGAGACCCAGTACTTC. Translation gives CASTSLAGGWETQYF. The full variable domain, rest sourced from reference TRBV28 and TRBJ2-5, is DVKVTQSSRYLVKRTGEKVFLECVQDMDHENMFWYRQDPGLGLRLIYFSYDVKMKEKGDIPEGYSVSREKKERFSLILESASTNQTSMYLCASTSLAGGWETQYFGPGTRLLVL.

This clone was observed a few times. The V call is TRBV27, the J call TRBJ2-2; no firm D call. This CDR3 region has 15 residues. In germline, CDR1 is MNHEY, CDR2 SMNVEV (reference sequence). The V and J ends lost 4 bases and 6 bases respectively, with 15 bases between them. The CDR3 nucleotides read TGTGCCAGCAGTTCCAGTTGGGTAGTTTCCGGGGAGCTGTTTTTT. The encoded protein is CASSSSWVVSGELFF.

This clone was seen only once. This sequence joins TRBV5-1 and TRBJ2-1, with D perhaps matching TRBD1 or TRBD2 (5 bases each). Germline CDR1 and CDR2: SGHRS and YFSETQ. V lost 4 bases and J 7 bases, leaving 12 bases between the germline ends. The CDR3 consists of 13 residues. As DNA, the CDR3 is TGCGCCAGCAGCGCTGGATGGGGGAATGAGCAGTTCTTC. This gives the protein CASSAGWGNEQFF.

This clone has just a few counts. The CDR3 bases are TGTGCCTGGTTCCACCTTAGGTCCTTCACACCTTCTATGAACACTGAAGCTTTCTTT. Translating it yields CAWFHLRSFTPSMNTEAFF. The genes are TRBV30 and TRBJ1-1; D call uncertain. Germline V gene sequence: CDR1 GTSNPN, CDR2 SVGIG (reference sequence). V dropped 5 bases and J dropped 0 bases, with 28 bases sitting between them. CDR3 length: 19 amino acids.

This rearrangement joins TRBV28 to TRBJ2-7, with 9 bases that match TRBD1. Germline V gene sequence: CDR1 MDHEN, CDR2 SYDVKM. V was clipped by 8 bases and J by 6 bases; unmatched bases: 20. The length of the CDR3 is 17 residues. The CDR3 DNA follows: TGTGCCAGCTTAGCCGGGACAGGGCGCTTTGTTTCTCCCGAGCAGTACTTC. Its translation is CASLAGTGRFVSPEQYF.

This rearrangement joins TRBV2 to TRBJ2-1; tentatively, D is TRBD1 or TRBD2 (5 bases each). The germline V and J ends were trimmed by 0 bases and 12 bases, with 12 bases remaining between them. CDR1 and CDR2 from the germline V gene are SNHLY and FYNNEI. The CDR3 runs to 13 residues. The CDR3 is CASSEAGTAGQFF. DNA for the CDR3: TGTGCCAGCAGTGAAGCGGGGACCGCGGGGCAGTTCTTC. The variable domain in full, with the rest retrieved from reference TRBV2 and TRBJ2-1, is EPEVTQTPSHQVTQMGQEVILRCVPISNHLYFYWYRQILGQKVEFLVSFYNNEISEKSEIFDDQFSVERPDGSNFTLKIRSTKLEDSAMYFCASSEAGTAGQFFGPGTRLTVL.

The DNA of the CDR3 is TGTGCCAGCTCGCAGGGACGGGGGTCTGTGCACGAGCAGTACTTC. Protein product: CASSQGRGSVHEQYF. The chain has TRBV18 and TRBJ2-7, with D perhaps TRBD2 (6 bases). The CDR3 is made up of 15 amino acids. Trimming pared 6 bases from V and 5 bases from J, leaving 20 bases between. Germline assignment: CDR1 KGHSH and CDR2 LQKENI.

The chain links TRBV4-2 to TRBJ1-2; D is unresolved. Germline V gene data show CDR1 as LGHNA and CDR2 as YNFKEQ. Trimming removed 3 bases from V and 8 bases from J, with 22 bases in between. The CDR3 loop spans 16 amino acids. The CDR3 DNA is TGTGCCAGCAGCCAGGGTGGGTCCGGGCTTCTAGTAGGCTACACCTTC. As protein: CASSQGGSGLLVGYTF.

This chain links TRBV5-1 with TRBJ2-3, with 11 bases that match TRBD2. The germline CDR1 and CDR2 sequences are SGHRS and YFSETQ. The CDR3 is 16 residues long. With V trimmed by 0 bases and J by 5 bases, 5 bases remained unmatched. This CDR3 reads CASSLVTSGRIDTQYF. In DNA form, the CDR3 reads TGCGCCAGCAGCTTGGTTACTAGCGGGAGAATAGATACGCAGTATTTT.

The chain recombines TRBV5-5 with TRBJ2-2; D is uncertain. The germline CDR1 and CDR2 sequences are SGHKS and YYEKEE (reference sequence). The V and J ends lost 1 base and 3 bases respectively, with 4 bases between them. The CDR3 is 13 amino acids. The CDR3 spells CASSLLDTGELFF. The CDR3, as DNA: TGTGCCAGCAGCTTGCTGGACACCGGGGAGCTGTTTTTT.

The chain joins TRBV20-1 to TRBJ2-7; D unresolved. Trimming cost V 1 base and J 7 bases, with 8 bases left between them. Per germline, CDR1 DFQATT and CDR2 SNEGSKA (reference sequence). The CDR3 totals 11 residues. The CDR3 is CSARVRMEQYF. Here the CDR3 DNA reads TGCAGTGCTAGAGTCCGGATGGAGCAGTACTTC.

The chain carries TRBV5-1 and TRBJ1-4; 10 bases align to TRBD1. J gave up 7 bases and V 5 bases, and 5 bases lay outside the gene matches. Germline CDR1 SGHRS, CDR2 YFSETQ. The CDR3 spans 14 residues. In DNA form, the CDR3 reads TGCGCCAGCAGTAAGGACAGGGGGGCTGAAAAACTGTTTTTT. As protein: CASSKDRGAEKLFF.